This T cell receptor beta chain was captured in a study of T cells in pancreatic ductal adenocarcinoma. The CDR3 runs to 15 residues. Trimming shortened V by 8 bases and J by 5 bases, and 19 bases separated the two germline ends. Germline V CDR1 and CDR2: LNHDA, SQIVND (reference sequence). Findings and limits, study-wide: Unique clonotypes were around 7.6-fold more numerous in blood than in tumor. Enrichment of CD45RO+ effector over naive T cells in tumors may bias clonality. Tumor and blood clonality did not differ significantly, about 0.1 versus 0.07. The resected cohort was biased toward the minority with early-stage disease.

Sequencing used immunoSEQ multiplex PCR; TCRdb keeps in-frame clones, though not all of them. The sample has roughly 100,000 clones; about 95% are singletons. The selected patients with pancreatic ductal adenocarcinoma had surgery but no neoadjuvant therapy. Details on this clone: Antigen unknown.

Sequencing was done on a sample of PBMCs. The origin of this receptor is a human donor with pancreatic ductal adenocarcinoma. This sequence joins TRBV19 and TRBJ2-1, with D tentatively TRBD2 (6 bases). As DNA, the CDR3 is TGTGCCAGTTCCCTATTAGCGGAGCCAAACAATGAGCAGTTCTTC. Translating gives CASSLLAEPNNEQFF.